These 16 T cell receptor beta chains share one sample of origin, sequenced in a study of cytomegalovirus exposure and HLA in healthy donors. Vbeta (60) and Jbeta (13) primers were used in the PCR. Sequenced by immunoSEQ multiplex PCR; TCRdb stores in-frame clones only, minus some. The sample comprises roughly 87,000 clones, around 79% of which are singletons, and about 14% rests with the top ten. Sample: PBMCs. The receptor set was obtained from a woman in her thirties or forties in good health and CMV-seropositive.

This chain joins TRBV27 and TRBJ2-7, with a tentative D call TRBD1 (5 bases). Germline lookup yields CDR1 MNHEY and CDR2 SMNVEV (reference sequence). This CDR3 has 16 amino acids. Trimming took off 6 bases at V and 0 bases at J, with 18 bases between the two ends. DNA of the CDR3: TGTGCCAGCAGGCAGACCTCAGGGTTAACCTCCTACGAGCAGTACTTC. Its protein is CASRQTSGLTSYEQYF.

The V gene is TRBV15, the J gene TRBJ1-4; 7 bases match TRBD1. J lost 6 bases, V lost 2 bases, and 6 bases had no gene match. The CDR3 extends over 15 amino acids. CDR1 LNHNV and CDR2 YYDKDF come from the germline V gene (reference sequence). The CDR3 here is CATSRHDREDEKLFF. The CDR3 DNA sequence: TGTGCCACCAGCAGACACGACAGGGAAGATGAAAAACTGTTTTTT.

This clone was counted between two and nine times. CDR3 DNA: TGTGCCAGAAGCGGATCCCGGGACATGGGAAGGAGATTCCTAAGCTCCTATAATTCACCCCTCCACTTT. Translating it yields CARSGSRDMGRRFLSSYNSPLHF. The V and J genes are TRBV5-3 and TRBJ1-6, with TRBD1 as a possible D gene (6 bases). TRBV5-3 qualifies as an ORF whose function is uncertain. V was trimmed by 4 bases and J by 0 bases, leaving 32 bases between them. The CDR3 length is 23 residues.

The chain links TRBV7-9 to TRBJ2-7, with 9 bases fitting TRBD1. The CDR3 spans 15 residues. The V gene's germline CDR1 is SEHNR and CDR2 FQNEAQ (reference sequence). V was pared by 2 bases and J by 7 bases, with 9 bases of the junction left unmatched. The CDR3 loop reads CASSLIGTGSEEQYF. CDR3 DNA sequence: TGTGCCAGCAGCTTAATCGGGACAGGGTCGGAAGAGCAGTACTTC.

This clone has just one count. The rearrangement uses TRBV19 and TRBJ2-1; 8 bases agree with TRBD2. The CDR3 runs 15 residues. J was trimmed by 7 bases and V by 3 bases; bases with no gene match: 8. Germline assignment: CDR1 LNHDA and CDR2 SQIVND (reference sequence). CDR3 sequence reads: CASSILGTSGNEQFF. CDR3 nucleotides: TGTGCCAGTAGTATTTTGGGGACTAGTGGGAATGAGCAGTTCTTC.

DNA for the CDR3: TGTGCCAGCAGCAAAGGACTAGCGGGAGACAATGAGCAGTTCTTC. Translating it yields CASSKGLAGDNEQFF. The chain links TRBV7-3 to TRBJ2-1, with 13 bases matching TRBD2. The CDR3 is made up of 15 amino acids. The germline gives CDR1 SGHTA, CDR2 FQGTGA. After removal of 5 bases from V and 5 bases from J, the junction contained 3 bases not matched to a gene.

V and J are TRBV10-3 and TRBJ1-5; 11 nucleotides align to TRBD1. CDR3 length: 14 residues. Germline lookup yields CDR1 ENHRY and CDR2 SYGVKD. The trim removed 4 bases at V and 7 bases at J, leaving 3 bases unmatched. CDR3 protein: CAISAGQGGQPQHF. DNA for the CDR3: TGTGCCATCAGTGCGGGACAGGGGGGGCAGCCCCAGCATTTT.

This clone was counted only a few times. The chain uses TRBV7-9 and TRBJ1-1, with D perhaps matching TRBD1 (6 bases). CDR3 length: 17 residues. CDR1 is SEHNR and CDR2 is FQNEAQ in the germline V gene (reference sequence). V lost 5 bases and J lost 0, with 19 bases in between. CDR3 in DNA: TGTGCCAGCAGCCTAGGGGGGTTTGGACAGATGAACACTGAAGCTTTCTTT. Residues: CASSLGGFGQMNTEAFF.

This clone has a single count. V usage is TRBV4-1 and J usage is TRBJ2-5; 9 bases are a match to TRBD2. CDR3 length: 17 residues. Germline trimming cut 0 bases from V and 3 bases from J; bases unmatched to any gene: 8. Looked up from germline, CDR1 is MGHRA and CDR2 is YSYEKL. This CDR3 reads CASSQEGLRLAEETQYF. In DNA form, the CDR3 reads TGCGCCAGCAGCCAAGAAGGCCTGAGACTAGCGGAAGAGACCCAGTACTTC.

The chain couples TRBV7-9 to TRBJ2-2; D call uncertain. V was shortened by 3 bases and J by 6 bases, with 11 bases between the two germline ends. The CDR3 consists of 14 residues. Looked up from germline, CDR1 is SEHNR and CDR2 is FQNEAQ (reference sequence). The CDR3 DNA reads TGTGCCAGCAGCTTCGAGCTCCCGTCCGGGGAGCTGTTTTTT. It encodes CASSFELPSGELFF.

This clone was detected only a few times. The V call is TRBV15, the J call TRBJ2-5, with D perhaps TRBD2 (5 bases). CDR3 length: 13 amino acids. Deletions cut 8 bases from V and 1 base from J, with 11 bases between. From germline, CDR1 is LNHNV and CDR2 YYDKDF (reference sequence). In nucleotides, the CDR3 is TGTGCCACCCGAGGGCTGAGCCAAGAGACCCAGTACTTC. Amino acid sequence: CATRGLSQETQYF.

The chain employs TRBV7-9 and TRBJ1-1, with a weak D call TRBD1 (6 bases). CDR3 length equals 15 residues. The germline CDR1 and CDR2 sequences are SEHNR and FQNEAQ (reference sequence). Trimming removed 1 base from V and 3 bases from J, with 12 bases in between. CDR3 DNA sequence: TGTGCCAGCAGCTTAGGGGGGCAGGGCGACACTGAAGCTTTCTTT. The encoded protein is CASSLGGQGDTEAFF.

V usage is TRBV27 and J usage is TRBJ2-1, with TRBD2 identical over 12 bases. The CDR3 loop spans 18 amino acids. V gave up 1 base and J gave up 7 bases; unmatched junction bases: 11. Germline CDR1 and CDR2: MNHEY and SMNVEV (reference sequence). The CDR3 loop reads CASSLLGPSGGAENEQFF. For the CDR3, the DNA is TGTGCCAGCAGTTTATTGGGCCCTAGCGGGGGGGCCGAAAATGAGCAGTTCTTC.

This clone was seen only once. CDR3 nucleotides: TGTGCCAGCAGTTTTGGGGGGGGGACAGATACGCAGTATTTT. It specifies CASSFGGGTDTQYF. V and J are TRBV27 and TRBJ2-3; TRBD2 agrees at 7 bases. CDR3 size: 14 residues. From germline, CDR1 is MNHEY and CDR2 SMNVEV (reference sequence). V trimming: 3 bases; J trimming: 3 bases; junction bases outside the gene matches: 3.

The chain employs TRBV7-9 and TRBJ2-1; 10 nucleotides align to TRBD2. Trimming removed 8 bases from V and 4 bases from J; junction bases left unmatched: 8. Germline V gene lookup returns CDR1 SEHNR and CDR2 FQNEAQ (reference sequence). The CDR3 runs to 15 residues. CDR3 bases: TGTGCCAGCGGGTTAGCGGGAGGCCCTTACAATGAGCAGTTCTTC. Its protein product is CASGLAGGPYNEQFF.

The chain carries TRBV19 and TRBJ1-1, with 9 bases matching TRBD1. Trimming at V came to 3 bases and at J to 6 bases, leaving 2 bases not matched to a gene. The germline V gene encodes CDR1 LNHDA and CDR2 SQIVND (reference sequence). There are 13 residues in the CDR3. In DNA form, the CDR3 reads TGTGCCAGTAGTATCGGACAGGGGTCTGAAGCTTTCTTT. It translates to CASSIGQGSEAFF. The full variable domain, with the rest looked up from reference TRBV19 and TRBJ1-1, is DGGITQSPKYLFRKEGQNVTLSCEQNLNHDAMYWYRQDPGQGLRLIYYSQIVNDFQKGDIAEGYSVSREKKESFPLTVTSAQKNPTAFYLCASSIGQGSEAFFGQGTRLTVV.